The 21 T cell receptor beta chains below come from one sample, sequenced in a study of blood T cell repertoires in COVID-19. Data came from immunoSEQ multiplex PCR; TCRdb stores just in-frame clones and leaves some out. The table lists some 200,000 clones, 87% of them singletons. Sequencing was carried out using PBMCs or T cells enriched from blood (not recorded which). These receptor sequences come from a man between 18 and 29 years old with acute COVID-19.

This clone appeared a few times. The rearrangement links TRBV30 to TRBJ1-2; D unresolved. V lost 4 bases and J 2 bases, leaving 14 bases between the germline ends. The CDR3 spans 14 residues. Germline V gives CDR1 GTSNPN, CDR2 SVGIG (reference sequence). CDR3 in DNA: TGTGCCTGGACCCCTACCGGAGTCAACTATGGCTACACCTTC. Translating it yields CAWTPTGVNYGYTF.

This clone was counted once. The rearrangement joins TRBV9 to TRBJ1-2; the D is unclear. The CDR3 runs 15 residues. Germline lookup yields CDR1 SGDLS and CDR2 YYNGEE. With 3 bases removed from V and 1 base from J, the gap between germline ends came to 13 bases. Written as DNA, the CDR3 is TGTGCCAGCAGCGCAGGCAGTCTCTTTAACTATGGCTACACCTTC. This translates into CASSAGSLFNYGYTF.

This rearrangement joins TRBV27 to TRBJ2-7, with D possibly TRBD1 on 6 matching bases. CDR3 length: 14 amino acids. CDR1 is MNHEY, CDR2 SMNVEV, per germline (reference sequence). Trimming removed 3 bases at V and 6 bases at J, with 15 bases between. This CDR3 is CASSFFRTEGEQYF. CDR3 nucleotides: TGTGCCAGCAGTTTTTTCCGGACAGAAGGCGAGCAGTACTTC.

V is TRBV11-1 and J is TRBJ1-3, with D possibly matching TRBD1 (6 bases). CDR1 is SGHAT and CDR2 is FQDESV in the germline V gene (reference sequence). Trimming took 5 bases from V and 0 from J, leaving 14 bases between them. The CDR3 runs 16 residues. The CDR3 protein is CASSPRDTGSGNTIYF. In nucleotides, the CDR3 is TGTGCCAGCAGCCCTCGGGACACCGGCTCTGGAAACACCATATATTTT.

The chain couples TRBV11-2 to TRBJ1-1; TRBD1 is a possible D gene (5 bases). The germline gives CDR1 SGHAT, CDR2 FQNNGV. CDR3 length: 15 amino acids. The V and J ends lost 2 bases and 1 base respectively, with 11 bases between them. The CDR3 here is CASSLRSGPNTEAFF. In DNA form, the CDR3 reads TGTGCCAGCAGCTTACGGTCAGGGCCGAACACTGAAGCTTTCTTT.

CDR3 residues: CASSLVRSSGGGSTDTQYF. CDR3 bases: TGTGCCAGCAGTTTAGTTCGGTCTAGCGGGGGGGGTAGCACAGATACGCAGTATTTT. This chain connects TRBV28 to TRBJ2-3; 12 bases agree with TRBD2. Germline-derived CDR1 and CDR2 are MDHEN and SYDVKM. CDR3 size: 19 residues. V was pared by 2 bases and J by 0 bases, with 9 bases of the junction left unmatched.

The chain recombines TRBV6-5 with TRBJ2-5; D perhaps matches TRBD2 (7 bases). V gave up 5 bases and J gave up 0 bases, with 13 bases separating them. The germline CDR1 and CDR2 sequences are MNHEY and SVGAGI. The CDR3 loop spans 15 amino acids. The CDR3 sequence is CASSRGGRYQETQYF. CDR3 bases: TGTGCCAGCAGTAGGGGGGGGCGGTACCAAGAGACCCAGTACTTC.

V and J are TRBV19 and TRBJ2-7; the D is unclear. The CDR3 length is 12 residues. The V gene lost 3 bases and the J gene lost 1 base, with 4 bases spanning the gap. Germline CDR1 LNHDA, CDR2 SQIVND (reference sequence). The CDR3 sequence is CASSIGSYEQYF. The CDR3 DNA follows: TGTGCCAGTAGTATCGGTTCCTACGAGCAGTACTTC.

The sample holds one count of this clone. The chain couples TRBV29-1 to TRBJ2-7; 7 positions match TRBD1. With V trimmed by 5 bases and J by 5 bases, 15 bases remained unmatched. Germline loops: CDR1 SQVTM, CDR2 ANQGSEA. There are 15 residues in the CDR3. CDR3 in DNA: TGCAGCGTTTCTTCTACGACAGGGAGAAGCGACGAGCAGTACTTC. This translates into CSVSSTTGRSDEQYF.

Only one count was recorded for this clone. V is TRBV5-1 and J is TRBJ1-4; 7 bases map to TRBD1. Germline-derived CDR1 and CDR2 are SGHRS and YFSETQ. The length of the CDR3 is 15 residues. The V and J ends lost 0 bases and 8 bases, in that order; junction bases with no gene match: 7. In nucleotides, the CDR3 is TGCGCCAGCAGCTTGGCGACAGGGACGCAAGAAAAACTGTTTTTT. This translates into CASSLATGTQEKLFF.

V and J are TRBV6-5 and TRBJ2-7; 7 bases fit TRBD1. Germline-derived CDR1 and CDR2 are MNHEY and SVGAGI. V trimming: 2 bases; J trimming: 3 bases; junction bases outside the gene matches: 4. The length of the CDR3 is 14 residues. CDR3 loop: CASSYDRDHYEQYF. For the CDR3, the DNA is TGTGCCAGCAGTTACGACAGGGACCACTACGAGCAGTACTTC.

The chain employs TRBV4-3 and TRBJ1-6; no clear D gene. The CDR3 is 15 residues long. Looked up from germline, CDR1 is LGHNA and CDR2 is YSLEER. V lost 1 base and J 13 bases, leaving 17 bases between the germline ends. The CDR3, as DNA: TGCGCCAGCAGCCAAGTTCCTCCCATGGGAGCGCCCCTCCACTTT. Its translation is CASSQVPPMGAPLHF.

V is TRBV10-1 and J is TRBJ2-3; D may be TRBD1 (5 bases). V was clipped by 0 bases and J by 0 bases, with 10 bases between them. The germline CDR1 and CDR2 sequences are WNHNN and SYGVQD (reference sequence). The CDR3 runs to 16 residues. CDR3 in DNA: TGCGCCAGCAGTGAGTCGTACAGGATGAGCACAGATACGCAGTATTTT. Translation: CASSESYRMSTDTQYF.

The gene calls are TRBV6-5 and TRBJ1-2; 7 bases agree with TRBD1. The germline gives CDR1 MNHEY, CDR2 SVGAGI. The CDR3 totals 15 residues. J lost 8 bases, V lost 2 bases, and 11 bases had no gene match. The chain's CDR3 is CASSYTRQGTGGYTF. CDR3 in DNA: TGTGCCAGCAGTTACACCCGACAGGGAACGGGGGGCTACACCTTC.

V and J are TRBV12-3 or TRBV12-4 and TRBJ2-7, with 8 bases identical to TRBD1. The CDR3 is 13 amino acids. V was pared by 7 bases and J by 6 bases, with 8 bases of the junction left unmatched. CDR3 protein: CASTLDRGGEQYF. For the CDR3, the DNA is TGTGCCAGCACCCTAGACAGGGGAGGCGAGCAGTACTTC.

The chain combines TRBV7-9 with TRBJ2-7; 7 bases map to TRBD1. The CDR3 sequence is 13 residues long. In germline, CDR1 is SEHNR, CDR2 FQNEAQ (reference sequence). Trimming removed 3 bases from V and 6 bases from J; junction bases left unmatched: 5. CDR3 protein: CASSFDRVSEQYF. The CDR3 DNA sequence: TGTGCCAGCAGCTTTGACAGGGTTAGCGAGCAGTACTTC.

The rearrangement uses TRBV7-3 and TRBJ2-2; 14 nucleotides match TRBD2. Germline V gives CDR1 SGHTA, CDR2 FQGTGA. V lost 5 bases, J lost 4 bases, and 9 bases stayed unmatched. This CDR3 region has 18 residues. The CDR3 DNA is TGTGCCAGCAGCCATTCATTAGGGACTAGCGGGAGCACCGGGGAGCTGTTTTTT. Encoded protein: CASSHSLGTSGSTGELFF.

The chain uses TRBV3-1 (or the pseudogene TRBV3-2) and TRBJ2-7; TRBD2 matches at 7 bases. Unmatched junction bases numbered 8, after V lost 4 bases and J lost 2 bases. Germline CDR1 LGHDT, CDR2 YNNKEL (reference sequence). CDR3 size: 15 residues. CDR3: CASSLYLAGAYEQYF. CDR3 coding DNA: TGTGCCAGCAGCCTTTATCTGGCGGGAGCCTACGAGCAGTACTTC.

J is TRBJ2-5 and V is TRBV7-9, with a possible D match to TRBD2 (5 bases). V was clipped by 4 bases and J by 5 bases, with 17 bases between them. Germline CDR1 is SEHNR and CDR2 is FQNEAQ (reference sequence). This CDR3 is 15 amino acids long. The CDR3 DNA reads TGTGCCAGCAGCTCCGATCGGACTGGCTGGGAGACCCAGTACTTC. This translates into CASSSDRTGWETQYF.

This clone is a singleton in its sample. The chain has TRBV19 and TRBJ2-2; no clear D. Trimming took off 5 bases at V and 7 bases at J, with 11 bases between the two ends. The CDR3 spans 13 residues. Germline V gene data show CDR1 as LNHDA and CDR2 as SQIVND (reference sequence). The CDR3 region is CASSPSSGGELFF. The DNA for the CDR3 is TGTGCCAGTAGTCCATCTTCCGGCGGGGAGCTGTTTTTT.

The chain recombines TRBV4-1 with TRBJ1-1; a possible D gene is TRBD1 (6 bases). There are 17 residues in the CDR3. Germline CDR1 MGHRA, CDR2 YSYEKL. V dropped 4 bases and J dropped 1 base, with 19 bases sitting between them. CDR3 loop: CASSLLQGEIANTEAFF. In DNA form, the CDR3 reads TGCGCCAGCAGCCTTTTACAGGGCGAAATAGCGAACACTGAAGCTTTCTTT.